The subject of this entry is one T cell receptor (beta chain). Its cognate antigen is unknown. The data originate from a study of T cell responses to AZD1222 COVID-19 vaccine. Study-wide context: Second-dose groups at about 4 or about 12 weeks were pooled.

General observations from the study: The number of AZD1222 recipients seropositive at baseline was only 5 to 7. Without day 14 samples, only post-peak T cell repertoires were studied. The span of vaccine-associated CD4 TCRs extended across spike, with dominance at 160-218 and 743-854.

The CDR3 contains 11 residues. The V gene lost 2 bases and the J gene lost 11 bases, with 9 bases spanning the gap. Germline assignment: CDR1 SEHNR and CDR2 FQNEAQ (reference sequence). The table came from immunoSEQ multiplex PCR; TCRdb's copy has only in-frame clones and leaves some out. The repertoire holds about 140,000 clones, with around 89% as singletons. The material was peripheral blood, obtained on day 0 of AZD1222 vaccination. This TCR was recovered from an adult in good health. V gene TRBV7-9 combines with J gene TRBJ1-1; D unclear. This CDR3 reads CASSLSGDAFF. CDR3 coding DNA: TGTGCCAGCAGCTTATCCGGGGATGCTTTCTTT.